These 2 T cell receptor beta chains were all obtained from the same sample, sequenced in a study of CD8 T cells in ankylosing spondylitis. TCRdb recomputed calls from the 5' RACE reads with MiXCR, one row per CDR3 protein. This table holds 150,000 to 200,000 distinct CDR3 sequences, about a third found once. Sequencing was carried out using synovial fluid, either unsorted or a sorted T cell fraction (not recorded which). The receptors come from a male donor with ankylosing spondylitis.

This clonotype has a handful of counts. The rearrangement joins TRBV5-1 to TRBJ2-3; D unclear. Deletions cut 4 bases from V and 2 bases from J, with 17 bases between. Germline CDR1 is SGHRS and CDR2 is YFSETQ. CDR3 length: 16 amino acids. CDR3 residues: CASSHPAPRATDTQYF. For the CDR3, the DNA is TGCGCCAGCAGCCACCCGGCGCCGAGAGCCACAGATACGCAGTATTTT.

This clonotype came up a few times. This chain connects TRBV20-1 to TRBJ2-1, with D possibly TRBD2 on 6 matching bases. Germline-derived CDR1 and CDR2 are DFQATT and SNEGSKA (reference sequence). The CDR3 is 14 residues long. V was trimmed by 1 base and J by 7 bases, leaving 14 bases between them. The chain's CDR3 is CSARVAGNPNEQFF. CDR3 coding DNA: TGCAGTGCTAGAGTTGCGGGAAATCCAAATGAGCAGTTCTTC.